The rows below give T cell receptor beta chains drawn from one sample of a study of cytomegalovirus exposure and HLA in healthy donors. The method was immunoSEQ multiplex PCR; TCRdb's version includes in-frame clones alone and lacks a portion of them. The table has fewer than 110,000 clones, roughly 85% seen once. Sequenced input: PBMCs. The receptors come from a young man in good health and CMV-seronegative. The CDR3 runs from the conserved cysteine through the conserved F or W. D genes are given only for firm matches. Only part of the rows carry a size: once, few, many, or a class if the clone is expanded.

TRBD1,TRBJ2-7,-,TRBV27,CASSPGQGNEQYF,TGTGCCAGCAGTCCCGGACAGGGGAACGAGCAGTACTTC
-,TRBJ1-2,once,TRBV2,CASSGQTIEYGYTF,TGTGCCAGCAGTGGACAGACCATAGAGTATGGCTACACCTTC
-,TRBJ1-3,-,TRBV16,CASSVQSSGNTIYF,TGTGCCAGCAGCGTTCAAAGCTCGGGAAACACCATATATTTT
-,TRBJ2-5,-,TRBV5-4,CASSLSGWETQYF,TGTGCCAGCAGCTTATCGGGGTGGGAGACCCAGTACTTC
-,TRBJ2-7,-,TRBV7-9,CASREDSSYEQYF,TGTGCCAGCAGGGAGGACAGCTCCTACGAGCAGTACTTC
TRBD1,TRBJ1-1,-,TRBV10-1,CASYGTGSTEAFF,TGCGCCAGCTACGGGACAGGGAGCACTGAAGCTTTCTTT
-,TRBJ1-1,-,TRBV14,CASSQGGPRATEAFF,TGTGCCAGCAGCCAGGGGGGGCCGAGGGCCACTGAAGCTTTCTTT
TRBD1,TRBJ1-2,-,TRBV27,CASSRGTGKYGYTF,TGTGCCAGCAGCAGAGGGACAGGGAAATATGGCTACACCTTC
-,TRBJ2-7,-,TRBV4-1,CASSPTPGEAYEQYF,TGCGCCAGCAGCCCCACCCCCGGGGAAGCCTACGAGCAGTACTTC
-,TRBJ2-3,-,TRBV5-1,CASSTRTDTQYF,TGCGCCAGCAGCACTAGAACAGATACGCAGTATTTT
-,TRBJ2-7,once,TRBV7-9,CASTSSSYEQYF,TGTGCCAGCACCTCCAGCTCCTACGAGCAGTACTTC
-,TRBJ1-6,-,TRBV5-4,CASSRRGGYGDSPLHF,TGTGCCAGCAGCCGGAGGGGGGGGTATGGAGATTCACCCCTCCACTTT
-,TRBJ1-4,-,TRBV15,CATSRLERNEKLFF,TGTGCCACCAGCAGATTAGAACGTAATGAAAAACTGTTTTTT
-,TRBJ2-7,-,TRBV29-1,CSVGVGRINEQYF,TGCAGCGTTGGGGTGGGGCGTATCAACGAGCAGTACTTC
TRBD1,TRBJ1-5,-,TRBV7-8,CATAPGQQIRNQPQHF,TGTGCCACAGCTCCGGGACAGCAAATCCGCAATCAGCCCCAGCATTTT
-,TRBJ2-5,-,TRBV30,CAWSAGDQYF,TGTGCCTGGAGTGCGGGGGACCAGTACTTC
-,TRBJ1-6,-,TRBV5-6,CASKEPGAGSPLHF,TGTGCCAGCAAAGAACCAGGGGCAGGGTCACCCCTCCACTTT
-,TRBJ2-1,-,TRBV18,CASSPWELDNEQFF,TGTGCCAGCTCACCATGGGAACTAGACAATGAGCAGTTCTTC
TRBD2,TRBJ2-6,-,TRBV30,CAWSEMGGVLTF,TGTGCCTGGAGTGAAATGGGGGGGGTCCTGACTTTC
-,TRBJ1-1,-,TRBV27,CASSTTANTEAFF,TGTGCCAGCAGTACGACAGCGAACACTGAAGCTTTCTTT
-,TRBJ2-1,once,TRBV5-4,CASSLGHYTNNEQFF,TGTGCCAGCAGCTTGGGTCACTACACTAACAATGAGCAGTTCTTC
-,TRBJ1-5,-,TRBV19,CASRPMRDYRDQPQHF,TGTGCCAGTAGACCGATGCGGGACTATCGAGATCAGCCCCAGCATTTT
TRBD2,TRBJ2-7,-,TRBV6-5,CASSLSGIDYEQYF,TGTGCCAGCAGTCTGAGCGGGATAGACTACGAGCAGTACTTC
-,TRBJ1-4,-,TRBV5-6,CASSWAGPGKLFF,TGTGCCAGCAGCTGGGCGGGCCCGGGAAAACTGTTTTTT
TRBD1,TRBJ2-7,-,TRBV7-9,CASSFRDRIYEQYF,TGTGCCAGCAGCTTCCGGGACAGAATCTACGAGCAGTACTTC
-,TRBJ2-1,-,TRBV5-4,CASSSGGRVNNEQFF,TGTGCCAGCAGCTCGGGGGGCCGGGTCAACAATGAGCAGTTCTTC
-,TRBJ2-2,-,TRBV7-3,CASSPGYGELFF,TGTGCCAGCAGCCCGGGGTACGGGGAGCTGTTTTTT
TRBD2,TRBJ2-7,-,TRBV28,CASSFGRGSSEQYF,TGTGCCAGCAGTTTTGGGCGGGGGTCGTCCGAGCAGTACTTC
TRBD2,TRBJ2-1,-,TRBV5-1,CASSLFASGGYNEQFF,TGCGCCAGCAGCTTGTTCGCTAGCGGGGGGTACAATGAGCAGTTCTTC
TRBD1,TRBJ2-5,-,TRBV28,CASSLWTGGTQETQYF,TGTGCCAGCAGTTTATGGACAGGGGGAACCCAAGAGACCCAGTACTTC
TRBD1,TRBJ2-5,-,TRBV6-5,CASSYRDRLETQYF,TGTGCCAGCAGTTACCGGGACAGGTTAGAGACCCAGTACTTC
TRBD1,TRBJ1-6,once,TRBV5-6,CASSGDRGNSPLHF,TGTGCCAGCAGCGGCGACAGGGGTAATTCACCCCTCCACTTT
TRBD2,TRBJ2-1,-,TRBV28,CASSFPGLVNPNEQFF,TGTGCCAGCAGTTTTCCGGGACTAGTAAATCCCAATGAGCAGTTCTTC
TRBD1,TRBJ1-5,-,TRBV19,CASGTGTNQPQHF,TGTGCCAGTGGGACAGGGACCAATCAGCCCCAGCATTTT
TRBD1,TRBJ1-6,-,TRBV5-4,CASSLGQGARFSPLHF,TGTGCCAGCAGCTTGGGACAGGGGGCCAGGTTCTCCCCCCTCCACTTT
-,TRBJ1-4,-,TRBV27,CASSFRRTVNEKLFF,TGTGCCAGCAGTTTTAGGAGGACTGTTAATGAAAAACTGTTTTTT
-,TRBJ2-2,few,TRBV5-1,CASSLVTRAPGELFF,TGCGCCAGCAGCCTAGTAACCCGCGCCCCCGGGGAGCTGTTTTTT